This TCR beta chain comes out of a study of siplizumab effects on memory and regulatory T cells. Regarding the study as a whole: The study found naive T cells seemingly more diverse than memory cells and seemingly major alloresponse contributors. Suppressive activity of Tregs proliferating in siplizumab cultures remained unconfirmed.

About this clone: Antigen unknown.

CDR3 length: 13 residues. Trimming stripped 4 bases from V and 3 bases from J, with 7 bases between. The V gene's germline CDR1 is MNHNS and CDR2 SASEGT. For every sample, 75,000 to 100,000 TCR templates were assayed. The method was immunoSEQ multiplex PCR; TCRdb's version includes in-frame clones alone and lacks a portion of them. The data contain about 55,000 clones, nearly 98% of them seen just once; the ten biggest clones take up approximately 0.59%. This clonotype was sampled from a human donor in good health. This sequence joins TRBV6-1 and TRBJ1-5, with D possibly being TRBD1 (5 bases). What was sequenced was naive CD4+ T cells sorted from blood. CDR3 DNA sequence: TGTGCCAGCAGTGGGGGGTTCAATCAGCCCCAGCATTTT. Protein: CASSGGFNQPQHF.